The 5 T cell receptor beta chains presented below share a single source sample, sequenced in a study of T-cell memory formation after mild COVID-19. MiXCR was run by TCRdb on the 5' RACE reads, yielding one entry per CDR3 protein. The repertoire includes 300,000 to 400,000 distinct CDR3 sequences, 13% of them detected once, and roughly 23% sits in the top ten. Sequencing was carried out using PBMCs or a T cell subset sorted from them (not recorded which). These receptors were taken from a man aged 18 to 29 who had mild COVID-19 (a few samples of this study predate the infection). Cell type and time point are not known.

This clonotype was seen only a few times. The CDR3 DNA reads TGTGCCAGCAGCCCAACGGGGGGCTTGATGAAGGAACTGTTTTTT. Its translation: CASSPTGGLMKELFF. The V call is TRBV9, the J call TRBJ1-4; D is perhaps TRBD1 (6 bases). With 4 bases removed from V and 12 bases from J, the gap between germline ends came to 22 bases. Germline assignment: CDR1 SGDLS and CDR2 YYNGEE. This CDR3 spans 15 amino acids. The complete variable domain, with remaining parts taken from reference TRBV9 and TRBJ1-4, reads DSGVTQTPKHLITATGQRVTLRCSPRSGDLSVYWYQQSLDQGLQFLIQYYNGEERAKGNILERFSAQQFPDLHSELNLSSLELGDSALYFCASSPTGGLMKELFFGSGTQLSVL.

The genes are TRBV12-3 or TRBV12-4 and TRBJ2-6, with a tentative D call TRBD2 (5 bases). V was trimmed by 6 bases and J by 4 bases, leaving 13 bases between them. The CDR3 is 15 residues long. The CDR3 DNA sequence: TGTGCCAGCAGGAGATGGACTCCCGGGGCCAACGTCCTGACTTTC. Translated, it gives CASRRWTPGANVLTF.

A few counts support this clonotype. This rearrangement joins TRBV4-2 to TRBJ2-1, with 8 bases that match TRBD1. Germline V gives CDR1 LGHNA, CDR2 YNFKEQ. The length of the CDR3 is 16 residues. V was clipped by 3 bases and J by 6 bases; unmatched bases: 10. CDR3 loop: CASSHGLGQGRNEQFF. In DNA form, the CDR3 reads TGTGCCAGCAGCCACGGACTCGGACAGGGTCGCAATGAGCAGTTCTTC.

The CDR3, as DNA: TGCGCCAGCAGCAGACTCTTCCCCCCAGGACAGAACTATGGCTACACCTTC. The encoded protein is CASSRLFPPGQNYGYTF. The chain couples TRBV5-1 to TRBJ1-2; D possibly corresponds to TRBD1 (6 bases). Germline V gene data show CDR1 as SGHRS and CDR2 as YFSETQ. V was pared by 4 bases and J by 2 bases, with 21 bases between. There are 17 residues in the CDR3.

This clonotype was detected many times. The chain links TRBV15 to TRBJ2-3; 8 bases line up with TRBD1. From germline, CDR1 is LNHNV and CDR2 YYDKDF (reference sequence). Trimming took 1 base from V and 4 from J; bases not matched to a gene: 7. The CDR3 has 16 residues. CDR3 in DNA: TGTGCCACCAGCAGAGGGACAGGGCGGATTGCAGATACGCAGTATTTT. Its translation: CATSRGTGRIADTQYF. Full variable domain (missing parts from reference TRBV15 and TRBJ2-3): DAMVIQNPRYQVTQFGKPVTLSCSQTLNHNVMYWYQQKSSQAPKLLFHYYDKDFNNEADTPDNFQSRRPNTSFCFLDIRSPGLGDTAMYLCATSRGTGRIADTQYFGPGTRLTVL.